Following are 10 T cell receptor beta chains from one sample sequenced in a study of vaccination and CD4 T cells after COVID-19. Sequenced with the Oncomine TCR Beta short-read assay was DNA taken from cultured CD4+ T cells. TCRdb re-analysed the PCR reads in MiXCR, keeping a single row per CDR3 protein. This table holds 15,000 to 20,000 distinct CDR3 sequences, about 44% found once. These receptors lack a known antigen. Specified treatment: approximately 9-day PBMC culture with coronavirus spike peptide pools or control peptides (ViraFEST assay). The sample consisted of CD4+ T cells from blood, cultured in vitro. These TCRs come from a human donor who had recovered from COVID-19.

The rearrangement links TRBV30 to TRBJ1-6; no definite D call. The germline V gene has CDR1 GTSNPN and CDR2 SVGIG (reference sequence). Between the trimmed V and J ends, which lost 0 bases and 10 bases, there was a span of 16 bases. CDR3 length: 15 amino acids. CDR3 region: CAWSVNQPRDSPLHF. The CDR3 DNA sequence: TGTGCCTGGAGTGTAAACCAACCCCGCGACTCACCCCTCCACTTT.

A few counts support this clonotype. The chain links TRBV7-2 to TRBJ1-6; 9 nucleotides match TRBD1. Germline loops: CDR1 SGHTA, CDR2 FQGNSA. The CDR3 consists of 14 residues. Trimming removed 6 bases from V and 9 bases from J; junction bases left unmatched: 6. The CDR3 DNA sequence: TGTGCCAGCAGACCACAGGGGGCGGGTTCACCCCTCCACTTT. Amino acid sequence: CASRPQGAGSPLHF.

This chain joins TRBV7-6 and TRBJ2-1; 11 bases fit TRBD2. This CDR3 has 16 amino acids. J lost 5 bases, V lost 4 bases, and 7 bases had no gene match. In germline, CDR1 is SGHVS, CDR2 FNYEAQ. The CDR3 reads CASSWPGTSGNNEQFF. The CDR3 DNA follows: TGTGCCAGCAGCTGGCCCGGGACTAGCGGAAACAATGAGCAGTTCTTC.

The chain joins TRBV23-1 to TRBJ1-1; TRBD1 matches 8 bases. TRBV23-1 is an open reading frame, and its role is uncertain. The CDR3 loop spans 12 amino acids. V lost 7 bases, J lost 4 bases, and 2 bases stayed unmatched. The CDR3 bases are TGCGCCAGCAAGGGGACAGGCACTGAAGCTTTCTTT. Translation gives CASKGTGTEAFF.

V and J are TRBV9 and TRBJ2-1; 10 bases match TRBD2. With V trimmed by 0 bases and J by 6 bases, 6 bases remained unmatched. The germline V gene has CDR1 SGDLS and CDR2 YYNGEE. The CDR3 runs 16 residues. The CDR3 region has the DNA TGTGCCAGCAGCGTAGGTCCAGCGGGAGGGTTCAATGAGCAGTTCTTC. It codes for CASSVGPAGGFNEQFF. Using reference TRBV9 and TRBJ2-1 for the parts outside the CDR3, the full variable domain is DSGVTQTPKHLITATGQRVTLRCSPRSGDLSVYWYQQSLDQGLQFLIQYYNGEERAKGNILERFSAQQFPDLHSELNLSSLELGDSALYFCASSVGPAGGFNEQFFGPGTRLTVL.

This CDR3 is CATSDFQLGGDTQYF. The CDR3 DNA is TGTGCCACCAGTGATTTTCAGCTAGGAGGAGATACGCAGTATTTT. The rearrangement joins TRBV24-1 to TRBJ2-3; D may be TRBD2 (5 bases). This CDR3 is built from 15 residues. Trimming removed 1 base from V and 5 bases from J, with 12 bases in between. Germline V gives CDR1 KGHDR, CDR2 SFDVKD.

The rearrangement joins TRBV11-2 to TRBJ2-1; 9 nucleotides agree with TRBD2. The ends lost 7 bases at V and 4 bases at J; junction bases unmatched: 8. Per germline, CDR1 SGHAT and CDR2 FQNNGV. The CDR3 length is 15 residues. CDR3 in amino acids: CASTGGGATYNEQFF. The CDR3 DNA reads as TGTGCCAGCACCGGCGGGGGGGCGACTTACAATGAGCAGTTCTTC.

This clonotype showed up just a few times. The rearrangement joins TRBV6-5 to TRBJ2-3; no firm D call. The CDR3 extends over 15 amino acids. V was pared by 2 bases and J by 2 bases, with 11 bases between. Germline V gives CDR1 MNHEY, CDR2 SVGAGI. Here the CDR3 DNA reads TGTGCCAGCAGTTACGGGGTGTTGGACACAGATACGCAGTATTTT. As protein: CASSYGVLDTDTQYF.

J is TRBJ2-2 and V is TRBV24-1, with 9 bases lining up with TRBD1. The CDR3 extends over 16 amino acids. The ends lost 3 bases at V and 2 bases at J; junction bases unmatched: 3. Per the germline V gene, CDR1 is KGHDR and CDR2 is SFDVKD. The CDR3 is CATSDRQGVNTGELFF. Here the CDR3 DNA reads TGTGCCACCAGTGATCGACAGGGGGTTAACACCGGGGAGCTGTTTTTT.

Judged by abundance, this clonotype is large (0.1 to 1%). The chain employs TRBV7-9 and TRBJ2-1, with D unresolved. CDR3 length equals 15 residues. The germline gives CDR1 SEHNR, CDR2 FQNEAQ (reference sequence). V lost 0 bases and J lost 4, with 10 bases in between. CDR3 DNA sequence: TGTGCCAGCAGCTTAGCGGGTCTAGGATACAATGAGCAGTTCTTC. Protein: CASSLAGLGYNEQFF.